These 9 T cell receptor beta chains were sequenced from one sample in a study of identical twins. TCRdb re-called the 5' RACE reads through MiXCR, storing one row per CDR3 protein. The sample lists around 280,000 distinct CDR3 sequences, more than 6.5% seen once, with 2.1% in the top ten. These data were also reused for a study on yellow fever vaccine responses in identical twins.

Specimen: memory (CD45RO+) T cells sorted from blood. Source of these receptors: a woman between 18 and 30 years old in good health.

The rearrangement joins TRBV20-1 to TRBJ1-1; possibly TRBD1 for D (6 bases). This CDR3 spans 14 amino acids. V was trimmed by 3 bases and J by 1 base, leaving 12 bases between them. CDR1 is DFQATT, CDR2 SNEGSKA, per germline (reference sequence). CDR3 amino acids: CSARGGAPNTEAFF. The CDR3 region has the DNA TGCAGTGCTAGGGGGGGGGCTCCGAACACTGAAGCTTTCTTT.

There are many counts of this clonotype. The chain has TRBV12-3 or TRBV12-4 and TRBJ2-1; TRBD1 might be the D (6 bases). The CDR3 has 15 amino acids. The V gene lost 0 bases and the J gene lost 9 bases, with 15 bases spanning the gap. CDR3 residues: CASSLASQGPGEQFF. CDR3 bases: TGTGCCAGCAGTTTAGCCTCACAGGGTCCGGGTGAGCAGTTCTTC.

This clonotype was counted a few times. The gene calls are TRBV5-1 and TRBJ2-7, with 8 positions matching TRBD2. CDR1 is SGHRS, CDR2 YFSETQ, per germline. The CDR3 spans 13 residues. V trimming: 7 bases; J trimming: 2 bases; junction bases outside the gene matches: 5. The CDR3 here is CASASGPPYEQYF. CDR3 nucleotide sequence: TGCGCCAGCGCTAGCGGGCCGCCCTACGAGCAGTACTTC.

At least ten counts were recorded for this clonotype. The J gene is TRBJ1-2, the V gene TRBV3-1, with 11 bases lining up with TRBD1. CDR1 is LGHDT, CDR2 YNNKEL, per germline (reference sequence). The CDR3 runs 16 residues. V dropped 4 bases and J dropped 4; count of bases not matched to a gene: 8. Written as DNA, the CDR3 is TGTGCCAGCAGCCCCTTTGGGGACAGGGGGTTCTATGGCTACACCTTC. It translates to CASSPFGDRGFYGYTF. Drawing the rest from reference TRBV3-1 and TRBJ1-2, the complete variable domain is DTAVSQTPKYLVTQMGNDKSIKCEQNLGHDTMYWYKQDSKKFLKIMFSYNNKELIINETVPNRFSPKSPDKAHLNLHINSLELGDSAVYFCASSPFGDRGFYGYTFGSGTRLTVV.

This CDR3 is CASSQDRATGETQYF. DNA for the CDR3: TGTGCCAGCAGCCAGGACCGGGCCACCGGAGAGACCCAGTACTTC. The chain links TRBV14 to TRBJ2-5; unclear D gene. The CDR3 spans 15 residues. Germline CDR1 is SGHDN and CDR2 is FVKESK. V dropped 3 bases and J dropped 4 bases, with 15 bases sitting between them.

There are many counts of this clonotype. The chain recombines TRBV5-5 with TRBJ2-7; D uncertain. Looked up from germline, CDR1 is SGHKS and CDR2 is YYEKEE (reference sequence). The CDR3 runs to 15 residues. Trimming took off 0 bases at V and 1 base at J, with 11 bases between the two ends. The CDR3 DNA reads TGTGCCAGCAGCTTGGAGGCCCACAATTCCTACGAGCAGTACTTC. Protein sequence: CASSLEAHNSYEQYF. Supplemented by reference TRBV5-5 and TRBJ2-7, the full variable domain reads DAGVTQSPTHLIKTRGQQVTLRCSPISGHKSVSWYQQVLGQGPQFIFQYYEKEERGRGNFPDRFSARQFPNYSSELNVNALLLGDSALYLCASSLEAHNSYEQYFGPGTRLTVT.

CDR3 amino acids: CASSQRGAGGGDTQYF. Here the CDR3 DNA reads TGTGCCAGCAGCCAGCGGGGGGCGGGAGGTGGAGATACGCAGTATTTT. This chain uses TRBV3-1 with TRBJ2-3; 8 bases map to TRBD2. The CDR3 is 16 amino acids. Losses at the gene ends were 3 bases for V and 5 bases for J; bases not matched to a gene: 10. Germline V CDR1 and CDR2: LGHDT, YNNKEL (reference sequence).

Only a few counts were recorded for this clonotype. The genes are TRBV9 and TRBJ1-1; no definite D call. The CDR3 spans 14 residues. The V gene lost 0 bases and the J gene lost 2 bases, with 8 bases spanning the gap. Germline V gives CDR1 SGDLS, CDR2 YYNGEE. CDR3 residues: CASSVGQRNTEAFF. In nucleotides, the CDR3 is TGTGCCAGCAGCGTAGGACAAAGAAACACTGAAGCTTTCTTT. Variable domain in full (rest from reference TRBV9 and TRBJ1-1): DSGVTQTPKHLITATGQRVTLRCSPRSGDLSVYWYQQSLDQGLQFLIQYYNGEERAKGNILERFSAQQFPDLHSELNLSSLELGDSALYFCASSVGQRNTEAFFGQGTRLTVV.

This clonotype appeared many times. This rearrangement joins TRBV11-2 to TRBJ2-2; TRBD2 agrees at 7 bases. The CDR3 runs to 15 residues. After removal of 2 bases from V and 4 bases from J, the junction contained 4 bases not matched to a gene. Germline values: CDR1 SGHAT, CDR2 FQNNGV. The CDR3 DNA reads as TGTGCCAGCAGCTTAAGCGGGATGGGCACCGGGGAGCTGTTTTTT. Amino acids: CASSLSGMGTGELFF.